A single sample gave rise to the 4 T cell receptor beta chains below, sequenced in a study of identifying expanded T cells in peripheral blood. Sequencing was performed with immunoSEQ multiplex PCR; in TCRdb, only in-frame clones are kept and a portion is missing. The repertoire holds 50,000 to 75,000 clones, around 86% seen once, with approximately 15% in the top ten. Sequences were obtained from blood. The receptors here all came from a person aged 18-70 years in good health.

In this sample, this clone turned up once. This sequence joins TRBV19 and TRBJ1-1, with a possible D match to TRBD1 (5 bases). V was trimmed by 1 base and J by 4 bases, leaving 10 bases between them. From germline, CDR1 is LNHDA and CDR2 SQIVND (reference sequence). This CDR3 region has 14 residues. This CDR3 reads CASSIGGLGTEAFF. The CDR3 bases are TGTGCCAGTAGTATAGGGGGCCTGGGCACTGAAGCTTTCTTT. Full variable domain (outside the CDR3, taken from reference TRBV19 and TRBJ1-1): DGGITQSPKYLFRKEGQNVTLSCEQNLNHDAMYWYRQDPGQGLRLIYYSQIVNDFQKGDIAEGYSVSREKKESFPLTVTSAQKNPTAFYLCASSIGGLGTEAFFGQGTRLTVV.

The chain uses TRBV7-2 and TRBJ1-2; the match to TRBD1 covers 8 bases. The junction had 14 bases not matched to a gene; V was cut back by 8 bases and J by 3 bases. CDR3 size: 16 residues. CDR1 and CDR2 (germline): SGHTA, FQGNSA. The CDR3 nucleotides read TGTGCCAGCGGGCCGACAGGGGACGCGTACGACTATGGCTACACCTTC. This gives the protein CASGPTGDAYDYGYTF.

CDR3 DNA: TGTGCCAGCAGTGAAAACAGGGTACTAAGCGGGGAGCTGTTTTTT. Its translation is CASSENRVLSGELFF. The chain links TRBV11-2 to TRBJ2-2, with a weak D call TRBD1 (6 bases). The CDR3 runs 15 residues. Trimming cost V 6 bases and J 7 bases, with 18 bases left between them. Germline CDR1 is SGHAT and CDR2 is FQNNGV. The full variable domain, rest sourced from reference TRBV11-2 and TRBJ2-2, is EAGVAQSPRYKIIEKRQSVAFWCNPISGHATLYWYQQILGQGPKLLIQFQNNGVVDDSQLPKDRFSAERLKGVDSTLKIQPAKLEDSAVYLCASSENRVLSGELFFGEGSRLTVL.

The sample holds many counts of this clone. The rearrangement uses TRBV18 and TRBJ2-7; D call uncertain. Trimming shortened V by 0 bases and J by 4 bases, and 7 bases separated the two germline ends. This CDR3 spans 13 amino acids. In germline, CDR1 is KGHSH, CDR2 LQKENI. CDR3: CASSPPKVYEQYF. CDR3 coding DNA: TGTGCCAGCTCACCACCGAAGGTTTACGAGCAGTACTTC. The variable domain in full, completed from reference TRBV18 and TRBJ2-7, reads NAGVMQNPRHLVRRRGQEARLRCSPMKGHSHVYWYRQLPEEGLKFMVYLQKENIIDESGMPKERFSAEFPKEGPSILRIQQVVRGDSAAYFCASSPPKVYEQYFGPGTRLTVT.